The present T cell receptor (beta chain) was sequenced within a study of blood T cell repertoires in COVID-19 (dated by TCRdb to the early 2020s). Regarding the study in general: Recovered participants in ImmuneRACE Cohort 3 were defined by two consecutive negative NP/OP PCR tests, clearance by a healthcare professional, or resolution of symptoms. Deeply sampled blood TCRbeta repertoires from subjects exposed to, actively infected with, or recovered from COVID-19 were included in the dataset. The prospective study material was composed of cDNA or gDNA derived from T cells, B-cell-depleted T cells, or PBMCs. Samples were obtained from the ongoing ImmuneRACE study (first 160 participants) and from approximately 1,200 subjects provided by 6 global collaborators. Where available, HLA class I and class II types were obtained from metadata supplied by the sample provider rather than from assay-based typing. The repertoires were released in a freely available public database meant as a resource for research on the immune response to SARS-CoV-2. Samples covering the acute and convalescent phases of COVID-19 were provided by collaborators in the United States, Italy and Spain. A de-identified subject ID, COVID-19 status, age in years and sex were almost always included in the sample metadata. The study at large found these results: How much clinical and demographic metadata was included differed by source and by participant, and the metadata was provided uncurated.

As to this clone: It lacks a known antigen. Base-call qualities are not available, and no considerably larger clone is one nucleotide away.

The immunoSEQ Assay, a bias-controlled multiplex PCR, was used to amplify TCRbeta CDR3 regions from genomic DNA. Per the original workflow: The number of nucleated cells in each sample was estimated by amplification of reference gene primers within the assay. To quantify the absolute abundance of each unique TCRbeta CDR3 rearrangement, sequence reads were collapsed and filtered. Productive Simpson clonality was computed per sample as the square root of Simpson's diversity index over productive rearrangements. The immuneACCESS repertoire file appears here via TCRdb, limited to in-frame rearrangements. These files lack a portion of the clones; in checked studies, under half of the deficit traces to unresolved V genes, and the cause of the others is not known. Clonal size and the V and J genes are those of that table, whereas D and trimming came from the DNA. Present in this sample are a few hundred thousand clones, roughly 86% of which were seen just once. The leading ten clones occupy around 1.9% of the sample.

V is trimmed back by 6 bases and J by 6 bases, and the junction contains 9 bases that no gene match accounts for. CDR1 MNHEY and CDR2 SVGAGI are derived from the germline V gene. Spanning cysteine to phenylalanine, the CDR3 consists of 14 amino acids. Of all the DNA, just the CDR3 is kept, 42 bases in frame from base 1. Participants in the prospective study were enrolled through a virtual design, were aged about 18 to 89 years, and lived in 24 United States geographic areas. In the prospective study, participants were assigned to cohorts based on the clinical history participants reported in a screening survey and a study questionnaire. Mobile phlebotomists in the prospective study collected whole blood, serum and a nasopharyngeal or oropharyngeal swab from every participant. Participants in the prospective study had the option to provide additional blood draws and questionnaires over an approximately two-month period. Before DNA extraction, blood samples from the prospective study were shipped at room temperature or frozen.

The sample was PBMCs or T cells enriched from blood (not recorded which). This sequence originates from a man in his forties in a cohort exposed to, infected with or recovered from COVID-19 (not recorded which). The V gene is TRBV6-5 and the J gene is TRBJ1-1; the central 8 bases match TRBD1. The bases read TGTGCCAGCAGAAAACCGGGACAGGCCCCTGAAGCTTTCTTT. It encodes CASRKPGQAPEAFF.